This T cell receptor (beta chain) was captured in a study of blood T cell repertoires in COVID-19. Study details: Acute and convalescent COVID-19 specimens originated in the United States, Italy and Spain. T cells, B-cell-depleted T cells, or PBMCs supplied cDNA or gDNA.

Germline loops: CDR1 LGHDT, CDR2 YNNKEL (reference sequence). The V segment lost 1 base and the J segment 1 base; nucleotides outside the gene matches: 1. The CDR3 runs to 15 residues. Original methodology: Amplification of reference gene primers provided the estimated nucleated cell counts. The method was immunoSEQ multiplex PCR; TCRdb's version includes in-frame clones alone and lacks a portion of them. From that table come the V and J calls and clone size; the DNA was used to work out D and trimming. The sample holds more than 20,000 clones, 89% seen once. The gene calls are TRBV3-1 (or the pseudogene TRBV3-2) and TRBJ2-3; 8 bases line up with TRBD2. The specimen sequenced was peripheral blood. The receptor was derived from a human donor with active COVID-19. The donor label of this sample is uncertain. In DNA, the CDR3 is TGTGCCAGCAGCCAAGTGACTAGCGGCACAGATACGCAGTATTTT. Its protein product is CASSQVTSGTDTQYF.